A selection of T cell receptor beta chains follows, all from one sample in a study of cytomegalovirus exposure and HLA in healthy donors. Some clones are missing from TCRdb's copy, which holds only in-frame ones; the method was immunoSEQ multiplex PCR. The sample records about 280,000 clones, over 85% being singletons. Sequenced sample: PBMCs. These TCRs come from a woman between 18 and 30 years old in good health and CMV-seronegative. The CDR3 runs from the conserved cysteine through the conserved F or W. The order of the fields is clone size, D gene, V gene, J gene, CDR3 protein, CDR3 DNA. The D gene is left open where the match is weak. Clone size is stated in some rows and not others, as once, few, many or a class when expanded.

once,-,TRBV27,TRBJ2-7,CASSPILTDRHYEQYF,TGTGCCAGCAGCCCTATCTTGACCGACAGACACTACGAGCAGTACTTC
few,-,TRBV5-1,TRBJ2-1,CASSAEGDHYNEQFF,TGCGCCAGCAGCGCAGAGGGGGACCACTACAATGAGCAGTTCTTC
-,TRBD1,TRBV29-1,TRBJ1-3,CSVEPGDRVNTIYF,TGCAGCGTTGAGCCTGGGGACAGGGTAAACACCATATATTTT
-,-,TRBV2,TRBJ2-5,CASAVVGGKTQYF,TGTGCCAGTGCCGTAGTGGGCGGGAAGACCCAGTACTTC
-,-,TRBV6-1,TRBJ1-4,CASSVRGGDEKLFF,TGTGCCAGCAGTGTACGGGGAGGGGATGAAAAACTGTTTTTT
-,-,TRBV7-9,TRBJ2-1,CASSGQILTGGRSYNEQFF,TGTGCCAGCAGCGGCCAGATCTTGACGGGGGGCCGTTCCTACAATGAGCAGTTCTTC
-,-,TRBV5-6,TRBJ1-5,CASSLWRWGLDQPQHF,TGTGCCAGCAGCTTATGGCGATGGGGCTTGGATCAGCCCCAGCATTTT
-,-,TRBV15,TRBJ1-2,CATSRDRNYGYTF,TGTGCCACCAGCAGAGACAGGAACTATGGCTACACCTTC
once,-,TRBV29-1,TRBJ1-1,CSATRGGNTEAFF,TGCAGCGCTACGAGAGGAGGGAACACTGAAGCTTTCTTT
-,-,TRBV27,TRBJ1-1,CATYSSTEAFF,TGTGCCACTTATTCGAGCACTGAAGCTTTCTTT
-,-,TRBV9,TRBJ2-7,CASSVEQGPSYEQYF,TGTGCCAGCAGCGTGGAACAGGGACCCTCCTACGAGCAGTACTTC
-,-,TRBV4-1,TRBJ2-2,CASRLLRDMNTGELFF,TGCGCCAGCAGGCTACTCCGGGACATGAACACCGGGGAGCTGTTTTTT
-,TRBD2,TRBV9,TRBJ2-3,CASSVLPGLAGAAGTQYF,TGTGCCAGCAGCGTTTTACCGGGACTAGCGGGTGCTGCGGGTACGCAGTATTTT
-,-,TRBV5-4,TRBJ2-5,CASSLASRETQYF,TGTGCCAGCAGCTTGGCGAGTCGAGAGACCCAGTACTTC
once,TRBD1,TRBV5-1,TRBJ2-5,CASSRDRWETQYF,TGCGCCAGCAGCCGGGACAGGTGGGAGACCCAGTACTTC
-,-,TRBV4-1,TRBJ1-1,CASSQGTVVQNTEAFF,TGCGCCAGCAGCCAAGGGACAGTAGTCCAGAACACTGAAGCTTTCTTT
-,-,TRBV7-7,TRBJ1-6,CASSLSGRGNSPLHF,TGTGCCAGCAGCTTATCGGGTAGGGGAAATTCACCCCTCCACTTT
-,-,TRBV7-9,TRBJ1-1,CSSSLVVEEAFF,TGTTCCAGCAGCTTAGTGGTAGAAGAAGCTTTCTTT
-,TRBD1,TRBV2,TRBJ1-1,CANLPGQGNTEAFF,TGTGCCAACCTCCCGGGACAGGGGAACACTGAAGCTTTCTTT
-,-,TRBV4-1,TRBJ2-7,CASSQSDSYEQYF,TGCGCCAGCAGCCAATCAGACTCCTACGAGCAGTACTTC
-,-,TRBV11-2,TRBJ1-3,CASSLPSSGNTIYF,TGTGCCAGCAGCTTACCGAGCTCTGGAAACACCATATATTTT
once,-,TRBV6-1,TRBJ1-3,CASSALRRPPSGNTIYF,TGTGCCAGCAGTGCCCTTCGCAGGCCTCCCTCTGGAAACACCATATATTTT
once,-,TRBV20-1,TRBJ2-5,CSPVARETQYF,TGCAGTCCTGTGGCTCGAGAGACCCAGTACTTC
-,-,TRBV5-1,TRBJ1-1,CASSRFGTSPGTEAFF,TGCGCCAGCAGCCGATTTGGGACATCACCCGGGACTGAAGCTTTCTTT
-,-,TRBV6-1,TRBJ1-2,CASTRGGAAYGYTF,TGTGCCAGCACTCGAGGTGGGGCGGCCTATGGCTACACCTTC
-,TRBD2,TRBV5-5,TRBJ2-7,CASSVGGTSYEQYF,TGTGCCAGCAGTGTCGGGGGGACCAGCTACGAGCAGTACTTC
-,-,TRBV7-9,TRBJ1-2,CSSSTDSSGYTF,TGTTCCAGCAGCACGGACAGTTCCGGCTACACCTTC
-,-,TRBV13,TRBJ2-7,CASSLKSEQYF,TGTGCCAGCAGCCTTAAGAGCGAGCAGTACTTC
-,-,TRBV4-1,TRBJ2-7,CASSPKDPWGPALAAYEQYF,TGCGCCAGCAGCCCCAAAGACCCCTGGGGCCCTGCTTTGGCAGCGTACGAGCAGTACTTC
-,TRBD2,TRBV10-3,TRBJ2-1,CAIRAGAVYNEQFF,TGTGCCATCAGAGCGGGGGCCGTTTACAATGAGCAGTTCTTC
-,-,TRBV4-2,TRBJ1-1,CASSQQFGGGTEAFF,TGTGCCAGCAGCCAGCAATTTGGGGGAGGGACTGAAGCTTTCTTT
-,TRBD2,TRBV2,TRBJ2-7,CASSRGLAGARDEQYF,TGTGCCAGCAGTCGCGGACTAGCGGGGGCGAGGGACGAGCAGTACTTC
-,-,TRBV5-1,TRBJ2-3,CASSYRDLRTDTQYF,TGCGCCAGCAGCTACCGGGACTTGCGCACAGATACGCAGTATTTT
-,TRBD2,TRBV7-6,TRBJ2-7,CASSGDYSYEQYF,TGTGCCAGCAGTGGGGACTACTCCTACGAGCAGTACTTC
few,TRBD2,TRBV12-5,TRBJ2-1,CASGAAAGGLYNEQFF,TGTGCTAGTGGTGCCGCGGCGGGGGGCCTCTACAATGAGCAGTTCTTC
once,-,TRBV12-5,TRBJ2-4,CASGLMRRGRNIQYF,TGTGCTAGTGGTTTGATGAGGAGGGGGCGGAACATTCAGTACTTC
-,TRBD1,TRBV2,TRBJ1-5,CASRGDRLEGQPQHF,TGTGCCAGCAGGGGGGACAGGCTAGAAGGTCAGCCCCAGCATTTT
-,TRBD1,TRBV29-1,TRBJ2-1,CSVSGTGVSDEQFF,TGCAGCGTTTCCGGGACAGGGGTTTCCGATGAGCAGTTCTTC
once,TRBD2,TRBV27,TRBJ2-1,CASSLLRLAGGLNEQFF,TGTGCCAGCAGTTTACTTCGGCTAGCGGGGGGACTTAATGAGCAGTTCTTC
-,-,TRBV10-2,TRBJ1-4,CASSRDFANEKLFF,TGCGCCAGCAGTCGCGATTTCGCTAATGAAAAACTGTTTTTT
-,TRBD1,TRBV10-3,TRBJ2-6,CAIFGQGASGANVLTF,TGTGCCATCTTCGGACAGGGGGCCTCTGGGGCCAACGTCCTGACTTTC
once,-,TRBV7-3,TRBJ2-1,CASGLSRGNNEQFF,TGTGCCAGCGGGCTTTCGAGAGGGAACAATGAGCAGTTCTTC
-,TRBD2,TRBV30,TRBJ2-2,CAWGTSGFGELFF,TGTGCCTGGGGGACTAGCGGGTTCGGGGAGCTGTTTTTT
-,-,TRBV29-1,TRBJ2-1,CSVSTGYTTYNEQFF,TGCAGCGTTTCTACAGGGTACACGACCTACAATGAGCAGTTCTTC
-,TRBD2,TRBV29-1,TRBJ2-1,CSVVGGGNEQFF,TGCAGCGTTGTGGGCGGGGGTAATGAGCAGTTCTTC